A selection of T cell receptor beta chains follows, all from one sample in a study of cytomegalovirus exposure and HLA in healthy donors. Sequencing used immunoSEQ multiplex PCR; TCRdb keeps in-frame clones, though not all of them. The table shows 150,000 to 200,000 clones, with roughly four fifths occurring only once. Sequences were obtained from PBMCs. Every receptor here comes from a woman aged 25 to 39 in good health and CMV-seropositive. Both conserved end residues are part of each CDR3. The order of the fields is clone size, D gene, V gene, J gene, CDR3 protein, CDR3 DNA. D genes are given only for firm matches. Size is omitted from some rows. Given values are once, few, many or a class for expanded clones.

clone_size: -
d_call: -
v_call: TRBV30
j_call: TRBJ2-1
cdr3_aa: CAWSVLVVNEQFF
cdr3_nt: TGTGCCTGGAGTGTACTGGTCGTCAATGAGCAGTTCTTC

clone_size: -
d_call: TRBD2
v_call: TRBV5-6
j_call: TRBJ2-1
cdr3_aa: CASSPGLARNEQFF
cdr3_nt: TGTGCCAGCAGCCCGGGACTAGCTCGAAATGAGCAGTTCTTC

clone_size: -
d_call: -
v_call: TRBV15
j_call: TRBJ2-2
cdr3_aa: CATSREGPGDKAGELFF
cdr3_nt: TGTGCCACCAGCAGAGAAGGGCCAGGGGATAAGGCCGGGGAGCTGTTTTTT

clone_size: -
d_call: TRBD1
v_call: TRBV5-6
j_call: TRBJ1-1
cdr3_aa: CASSLIDRAFAAEAFF
cdr3_nt: TGTGCCAGCAGCTTAATCGACAGGGCCTTTGCAGCTGAAGCTTTCTTT

clone_size: few
d_call: -
v_call: TRBV7-9
j_call: TRBJ2-6
cdr3_aa: CSSSSRFFSGANVLTF
cdr3_nt: TGTTCCAGCAGCTCCCGGTTCTTCTCTGGGGCCAACGTCCTGACTTTC

clone_size: -
d_call: -
v_call: TRBV6-5
j_call: TRBJ1-3
cdr3_aa: CASSPPGGRGNTIYF
cdr3_nt: TGTGCCAGCAGCCCCCCGGGGGGCCGTGGAAACACCATATATTTT

clone_size: -
d_call: TRBD1
v_call: TRBV7-2
j_call: TRBJ1-2
cdr3_aa: CAVGARDRGNGYTF
cdr3_nt: TGTGCTGTTGGGGCGCGGGACAGGGGGAATGGCTACACCTTC

clone_size: -
d_call: -
v_call: TRBV11-3
j_call: TRBJ2-2
cdr3_aa: CASSLVRTGELFF
cdr3_nt: TGTGCCAGCAGCTTAGTTAGAACCGGGGAGCTGTTTTTT

clone_size: -
d_call: -
v_call: TRBV28
j_call: TRBJ2-5
cdr3_aa: CASSTGKEAQETQYF
cdr3_nt: TGTGCCAGCAGTACAGGGAAGGAGGCCCAAGAGACCCAGTACTTC

clone_size: -
d_call: -
v_call: TRBV7-8
j_call: TRBJ1-5
cdr3_aa: CASSLVPVIVQPQHF
cdr3_nt: TGTGCCAGCAGCTTAGTACCAGTAATTGTTCAGCCCCAGCATTTT

clone_size: -
d_call: TRBD1
v_call: TRBV5-1
j_call: TRBJ2-1
cdr3_aa: CASSLVPAGGQIYNEQFF
cdr3_nt: TGCGCCAGCAGCTTGGTGCCCGCAGGGGGCCAGATCTACAATGAGCAGTTCTTC

clone_size: -
d_call: TRBD1
v_call: TRBV7-2
j_call: TRBJ1-2
cdr3_aa: CASSWGQGDQIRAYGYTF
cdr3_nt: TGTGCCAGCAGCTGGGGACAGGGGGACCAAATCAGGGCCTATGGCTACACCTTC

clone_size: -
d_call: -
v_call: TRBV7-9
j_call: TRBJ1-4
cdr3_aa: CASSLPPMGRRNEKLFF
cdr3_nt: TGTGCCAGCAGCTTACCCCCTATGGGCAGAAGGAATGAAAAACTGTTTTTT

clone_size: -
d_call: TRBD2
v_call: TRBV7-9
j_call: TRBJ2-7
cdr3_aa: CASSFTSGDPYEQYF
cdr3_nt: TGTGCCAGCAGCTTTACTAGCGGGGATCCCTACGAGCAGTACTTC

clone_size: -
d_call: TRBD1
v_call: TRBV2
j_call: TRBJ1-1
cdr3_aa: CASSESRGRATEAFF
cdr3_nt: TGTGCCAGCAGTGAATCCAGGGGGCGGGCCACTGAAGCTTTCTTT

clone_size: few
d_call: -
v_call: TRBV18
j_call: TRBJ2-1
cdr3_aa: CASSPPGLGRINEQFF
cdr3_nt: TGTGCCAGCTCACCACCGGGACTGGGTCGCATCAATGAGCAGTTCTTC

clone_size: -
d_call: -
v_call: TRBV30
j_call: TRBJ1-1
cdr3_aa: CAWTSIAGNTEAFF
cdr3_nt: TGTGCCTGGACCTCTATCGCCGGTAACACTGAAGCTTTCTTT

clone_size: -
d_call: -
v_call: TRBV6-1
j_call: TRBJ2-7
cdr3_aa: CASSESGGASEQYF
cdr3_nt: TGTGCCAGCAGTGAATCTGGGGGCGCCTCCGAGCAGTACTTC

clone_size: -
d_call: -
v_call: TRBV9
j_call: TRBJ1-6
cdr3_aa: CASSVIENNSPLHF
cdr3_nt: TGTGCCAGCAGCGTAATAGAGAATAATTCACCCCTCCACTTT

clone_size: -
d_call: TRBD2
v_call: TRBV11-2
j_call: TRBJ2-7
cdr3_aa: CASSLAASGSYEQYF
cdr3_nt: TGTGCCAGCAGCTTAGCGGCTAGCGGGAGTTACGAGCAGTACTTC

clone_size: -
d_call: TRBD1
v_call: TRBV2
j_call: TRBJ1-1
cdr3_aa: CASTKDRAEAFF
cdr3_nt: TGTGCCAGCACTAAGGACAGGGCTGAAGCTTTCTTT

clone_size: -
d_call: -
v_call: TRBV29-1
j_call: TRBJ2-1
cdr3_aa: CSVRGRDKDPQFF
cdr3_nt: TGCAGCGTCCGGGGAAGGGACAAAGATCCCCAGTTCTTC

clone_size: -
d_call: -
v_call: TRBV4-1
j_call: TRBJ2-3
cdr3_aa: CASSWSGGADTQYF
cdr3_nt: TGCGCCAGCAGCTGGTCGGGGGGCGCAGATACGCAGTATTTT

clone_size: -
d_call: TRBD2
v_call: TRBV5-1
j_call: TRBJ2-2
cdr3_aa: CASSLGGLAREWGGELFF
cdr3_nt: TGCGCCAGCAGCTTGGGGGGACTAGCTCGGGAGTGGGGCGGGGAGCTGTTTTTT

clone_size: few
d_call: TRBD1
v_call: TRBV7-2
j_call: TRBJ2-2
cdr3_aa: CASSKDRRSNTGELFF
cdr3_nt: TGTGCCAGCAGCAAGGACAGGCGCTCTAACACCGGGGAGCTGTTTTTT

clone_size: -
d_call: -
v_call: TRBV4-2
j_call: TRBJ2-7
cdr3_aa: CASSPSGYEQYF
cdr3_nt: TGTGCCAGCAGCCCCTCCGGCTACGAGCAGTACTTC

clone_size: few
d_call: -
v_call: TRBV6-1
j_call: TRBJ2-2
cdr3_aa: CASSELPGELFF
cdr3_nt: TGTGCCAGCAGTGAACTCCCCGGGGAGCTGTTTTTT

clone_size: -
d_call: -
v_call: TRBV9
j_call: TRBJ2-1
cdr3_aa: CASSVGAPSSYNEQFF
cdr3_nt: TGTGCCAGCAGCGTAGGGGCCCCGAGCTCCTACAATGAGCAGTTCTTC

clone_size: -
d_call: TRBD1
v_call: TRBV6-5
j_call: TRBJ1-2
cdr3_aa: CASSYSGGSGYTF
cdr3_nt: TGTGCCAGCAGTTACTCAGGGGGCTCTGGCTACACCTTC

clone_size: -
d_call: -
v_call: TRBV30
j_call: TRBJ1-2
cdr3_aa: CAWSPAAYYGYTF
cdr3_nt: TGTGCCTGGAGTCCGGCGGCCTACTATGGCTACACCTTC

clone_size: few
d_call: -
v_call: TRBV10-3
j_call: TRBJ2-1
cdr3_aa: CATLPERADEQFF
cdr3_nt: TGTGCCACCCTGCCGGAGAGGGCCGATGAGCAGTTCTTC

clone_size: -
d_call: TRBD1
v_call: TRBV7-2
j_call: TRBJ2-2
cdr3_aa: CASSPGTGVPGELFF
cdr3_nt: TGTGCCAGCAGCCCAGGGACAGGGGTCCCCGGGGAGCTGTTTTTT

clone_size: -
d_call: TRBD2
v_call: TRBV5-1
j_call: TRBJ2-3
cdr3_aa: CASSVLGLDADTQYF
cdr3_nt: TGCGCCAGCTCCGTTCTAGGACTAGATGCAGATACGCAGTATTTT

clone_size: -
d_call: -
v_call: TRBV2
j_call: TRBJ2-1
cdr3_aa: CANQNRELLFF
cdr3_nt: TGTGCCAACCAGAACAGGGAGTTGCTGTTCTTC

clone_size: -
d_call: -
v_call: TRBV6-5
j_call: TRBJ2-1
cdr3_aa: CASSYGGTVKNEQFF
cdr3_nt: TGTGCCAGCAGTTACGGGGGGACAGTCAAGAATGAGCAGTTCTTC

clone_size: -
d_call: TRBD2
v_call: TRBV7-2
j_call: TRBJ2-6
cdr3_aa: CASSSGLGGGRGANVLTF
cdr3_nt: TGTGCCAGCAGCTCGGGTTTGGGCGGGGGGCGAGGGGCCAACGTCCTGACTTTC

clone_size: -
d_call: TRBD1
v_call: TRBV30
j_call: TRBJ1-3
cdr3_aa: CAWTKQGGNTIYF
cdr3_nt: TGTGCCTGGACCAAACAGGGGGGAAACACCATATATTTT